The present T cell receptor (beta chain) was sequenced within a study of blood T cell repertoires in COVID-19. How the authors handled the data: The assay estimated nucleated cells by amplifying reference gene primers. Profiling relied on immunoSEQ multiplex PCR, and the TCRdb table lists in-frame clones only, not all of them. For V, J and clone size, that table is used; D and trimming come from the DNA. The sample contains under 95,000 clones, 75% to 95% of which appear only once. V lost 6 bases and J lost 7; bases outside the gene matches: 11. Germline lookup yields CDR1 LNHDA and CDR2 SQIVND (reference sequence). The CDR3 contains 16 residues.

What was sequenced was peripheral blood. This chain joins TRBV19 and TRBJ1-6; 8 nucleotides line up with TRBD1. This clonotype was sampled from a woman between 45 and 60 years old in a cohort sampled during active COVID-19. DNA of the CDR3: TGTGCCAGTAGCCTCCTCTGGACAGGGAGAAATTCACCCCTCCACTTT. Protein: CASSLLWTGRNSPLHF.